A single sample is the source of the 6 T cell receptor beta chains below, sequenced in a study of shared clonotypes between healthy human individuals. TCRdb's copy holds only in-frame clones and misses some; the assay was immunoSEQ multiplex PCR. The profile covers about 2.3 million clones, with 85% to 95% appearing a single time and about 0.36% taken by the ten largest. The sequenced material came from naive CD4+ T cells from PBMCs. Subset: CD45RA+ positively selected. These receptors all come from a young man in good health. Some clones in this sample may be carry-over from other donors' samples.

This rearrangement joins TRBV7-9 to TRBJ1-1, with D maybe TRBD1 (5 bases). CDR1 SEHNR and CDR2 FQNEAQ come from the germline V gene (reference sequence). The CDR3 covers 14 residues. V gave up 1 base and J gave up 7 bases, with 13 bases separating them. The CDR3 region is CASSLVARGVEAFF. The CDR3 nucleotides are TGTGCCAGCAGCTTAGTGGCTCGGGGGGTTGAAGCTTTCTTT.

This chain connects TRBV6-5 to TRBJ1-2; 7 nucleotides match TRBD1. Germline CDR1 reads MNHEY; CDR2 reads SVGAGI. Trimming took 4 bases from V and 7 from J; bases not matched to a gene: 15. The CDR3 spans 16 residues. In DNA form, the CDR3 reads TGTGCCAGCAGTTCACCTCCATTGACAGGGAGTAGTGGCTACACCTTC. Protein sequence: CASSSPPLTGSSGYTF.

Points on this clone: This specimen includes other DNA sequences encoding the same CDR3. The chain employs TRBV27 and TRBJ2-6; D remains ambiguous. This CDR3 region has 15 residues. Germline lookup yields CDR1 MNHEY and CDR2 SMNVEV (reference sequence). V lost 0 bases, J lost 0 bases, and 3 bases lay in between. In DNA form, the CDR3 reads TGTGCCAGCAGTTTATCCCCCTCTGGGGCCAACGTCCTGACTTTC. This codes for CASSLSPSGANVLTF.

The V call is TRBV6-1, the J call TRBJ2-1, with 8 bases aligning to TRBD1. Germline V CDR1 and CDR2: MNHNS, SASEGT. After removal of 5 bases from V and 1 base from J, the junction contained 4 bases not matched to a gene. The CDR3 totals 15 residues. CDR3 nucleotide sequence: TGTGCCAGCAGTTCCGGGACAGGATCCTACAATGAGCAGTTCTTC. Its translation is CASSSGTGSYNEQFF.

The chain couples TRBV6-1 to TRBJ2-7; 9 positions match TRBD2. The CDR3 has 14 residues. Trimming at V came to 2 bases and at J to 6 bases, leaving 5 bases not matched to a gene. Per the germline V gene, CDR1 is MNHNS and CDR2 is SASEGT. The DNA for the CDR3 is TGTGCCAGCAGTGAATGGGCGGGAGGGGGCGAGCAGTACTTC. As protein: CASSEWAGGGEQYF.

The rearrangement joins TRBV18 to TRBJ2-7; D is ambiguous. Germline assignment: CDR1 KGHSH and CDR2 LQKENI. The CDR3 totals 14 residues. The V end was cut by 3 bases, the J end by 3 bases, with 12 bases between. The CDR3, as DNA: TGTGCCAGCTCACCGGACCTCAGAAACTACGAGCAGTACTTC. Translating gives CASSPDLRNYEQYF.